The present entry profiles one T cell receptor beta chain with its context. The same CDR3 can be traced to other DNA sequences in this sample. This sample is drawn from a study of shared clonotypes between healthy human individuals. Measured with immunoSEQ multiplex PCR; TCRdb has only the in-frame clones, and not every one. The repertoire has approximately 940,000 clones, around three quarters of them found once; the top ten carry approximately 1.5%. This CDR3 spans 15 amino acids. CDR1 is LNHDA and CDR2 is SQIVND in the germline V gene (reference sequence). The ends were cut back, 6 bases at V and 2 bases at J, with 13 bases in the middle.

The origin of this receptor is a man between 18 and 35 years old in good health. The genes are TRBV19 and TRBJ1-4; no reliable D call. Sequenced: memory CD4+ T cells sorted from blood. Subset described: CD45RA-negative fraction. CDR3 sequence reads: CASSPGAATNEKLFF. The CDR3, as DNA: TGTGCCAGTAGCCCCGGAGCGGCGACTAATGAAAAACTGTTTTTT. Together with reference TRBV19 and TRBJ1-4, the CDR3 gives the full variable domain: DGGITQSPKYLFRKEGQNVTLSCEQNLNHDAMYWYRQDPGQGLRLIYYSQIVNDFQKGDIAEGYSVSREKKESFPLTVTSAQKNPTAFYLCASSPGAATNEKLFFGSGTQLSVL.